This is a list of T cell receptor beta chains from one sample in a study of long-term antiretroviral therapy in people with HIV. Generated by immunoSEQ multiplex PCR, the TCRdb table keeps only in-frame clones and is missing some. The sample lists 40,000 or so clones, approximately 80% occurring once. This sample comprised unsorted PBMCs, obtained 0.3 years after starting antiretroviral therapy. The receptors stem from a man younger than 35 with HIV. Both conserved end residues are part of each CDR3. A D gene is named only where the DNA matches it firmly. Size tells how often a clone was seen (once, few, many) or the class of an expanded clone, and some rows leave it out.

CDR3: CAISTSGGAATQYF
DNA: TGTGCCATATCCACTAGCGGGGGGGCGGCGACCCAGTACTTC
J: TRBJ2-5
size: NA
D: TRBD2
V: TRBV2

CDR3: CASSPRGGGHNTGELFF
DNA: TGTGCCAGCTCACCTCGCGGCGGGGGCCACAACACCGGGGAGCTGTTTTTT
J: TRBJ2-2
size: once
D: NA
V: TRBV18

CDR3: CASSPGPMNEQFF
DNA: TGTGCCAGCAGCCCTGGGCCCATGAATGAGCAGTTCTTC
J: TRBJ2-1
size: NA
D: NA
V: TRBV13

CDR3: CATERRTATDNSYGYTF
DNA: TGTGCCACAGAAAGACGGACAGCCACCGACAATTCCTATGGCTACACCTTC
J: TRBJ1-2
size: NA
D: NA
V: TRBV7-9

CDR3: CASSLIGSGRASETQYF
DNA: TGTGCCAGCAGCTTAATAGGAAGCGGGAGGGCCAGTGAGACCCAGTACTTC
J: TRBJ2-5
size: NA
D: TRBD2
V: TRBV11-2

CDR3: CASSLASGGAYEQYF
DNA: TGTGCCAGCAGCTTGGCTAGCGGGGGGGCCTACGAGCAGTACTTC
J: TRBJ2-7
size: few
D: TRBD2
V: TRBV7-9

CDR3: CASSLVSGLAGGTQYF
DNA: TGTGCCAGCAGTTTGGTTAGCGGTCTAGCGGGGGGAACGCAGTATTTT
J: TRBJ2-3
size: NA
D: TRBD2
V: TRBV27

CDR3: CASSEMSGGFQETQYF
DNA: TGTGCCAGCAGTGAAATGAGCGGGGGCTTTCAAGAGACCCAGTACTTC
J: TRBJ2-5
size: NA
D: TRBD2
V: TRBV6-1

CDR3: CASSPLGGHQPQHF
DNA: TGTGCCAGCAGCCCACTGGGGGGGCATCAGCCCCAGCATTTT
J: TRBJ1-5
size: NA
D: NA
V: TRBV6-5

CDR3: CASSVGSGGVSTDTQYF
DNA: TGTGCCAGCAGTGTCGGAAGCGGGGGGGTAAGCACAGATACGCAGTATTTT
J: TRBJ2-3
size: once
D: TRBD2
V: TRBV2

CDR3: CASSPWGLIYEQYF
DNA: TGTGCCAGCAGCCCTTGGGGACTTATCTACGAGCAGTACTTC
J: TRBJ2-7
size: NA
D: NA
V: TRBV7-2

CDR3: CASSQEGTFYGYTF
DNA: TGTGCCAGCAGCCAGGAAGGGACATTCTATGGCTACACCTTC
J: TRBJ1-2
size: NA
D: NA
V: TRBV7-6

CDR3: CASSALLGAVLDTQYF
DNA: TGTGCCAGCAGCGCCTTACTAGGGGCGGTGTTAGATACGCAGTATTTT
J: TRBJ2-3
size: NA
D: NA
V: TRBV9

CDR3: CATRGRGYNEQFF
DNA: TGTGCCACTCGAGGGAGGGGATACAATGAGCAGTTCTTC
J: TRBJ2-1
size: NA
D: TRBD2
V: TRBV19

CDR3: CASSRGQKAFF
DNA: TGTGCCAGTAGTAGAGGACAGAAGGCTTTCTTT
J: TRBJ1-1
size: NA
D: NA
V: TRBV19

CDR3: CAWSVRQGARSNQPQHF
DNA: TGTGCCTGGAGTGTACGACAGGGGGCGAGGAGCAATCAGCCCCAGCATTTT
J: TRBJ1-5
size: NA
D: TRBD1
V: TRBV30

CDR3: CASRAGLYVAEKLFF
DNA: TGTGCCAGCAGGGCTGGATTGTACGTGGCTGAAAAACTGTTTTTT
J: TRBJ1-4
size: NA
D: NA
V: TRBV28